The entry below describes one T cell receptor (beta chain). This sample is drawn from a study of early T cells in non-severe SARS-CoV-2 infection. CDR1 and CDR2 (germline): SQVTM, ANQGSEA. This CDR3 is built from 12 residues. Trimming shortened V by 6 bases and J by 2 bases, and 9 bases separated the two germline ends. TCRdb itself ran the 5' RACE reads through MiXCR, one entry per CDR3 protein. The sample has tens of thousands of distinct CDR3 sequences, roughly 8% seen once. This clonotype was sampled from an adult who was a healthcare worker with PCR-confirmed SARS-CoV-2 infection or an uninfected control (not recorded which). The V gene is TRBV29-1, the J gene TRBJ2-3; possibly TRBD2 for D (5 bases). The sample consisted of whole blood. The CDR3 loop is CSVGGLTDTQYF. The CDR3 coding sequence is TGCAGCGTCGGTGGACTCACAGATACGCAGTATTTT.